The 32 T cell receptor beta chains presented below share a single source sample, sequenced in a study of neurological immune-mediated disorders. TCRdb analysed the 5' RACE reads with MiXCR anew, one entry per CDR3 protein. Counted here are about 62,000 distinct CDR3 sequences, under 5% occurring once; the ten biggest clones make up 3.4%. The sample was PBMCs. These receptors all come from a woman aged 45-65 years with multiple sclerosis.

This clonotype has a handful of counts. Germline is not matched at one junction end, which may reflect a read error. The chain is built from TRBV20-1 and TRBJ1-5; D gene uncertain. This CDR3 spans 12 amino acids. CDR1 and CDR2 from the germline V gene are DFQATT and SNEGSKA (reference sequence). The CDR3 loop is CSASSVNQPQNF. The CDR3 DNA sequence: TGCAGTGCGAGTAGCGTGAATCAGCCCCAGAATTTT.

The table lists this clonotype with many counts. The rearrangement joins TRBV4-3 to TRBJ2-1; possibly TRBD2 for D (6 bases). Germline V gives CDR1 LGHNA, CDR2 YSLEER. This CDR3 is built from 15 residues. Trimming cost V 0 bases and J 0 bases, with 6 bases left between them. The CDR3 sequence is CASSQDGSSYNEQFF. The CDR3 nucleotides are TGCGCCAGCAGCCAAGACGGGAGCTCCTACAATGAGCAGTTCTTC.

This clonotype has at least ten counts. This rearrangement joins TRBV6-5 to TRBJ2-1; TRBD1 matches at 7 bases. Trimming took 6 bases from V and 6 from J; bases not matched to a gene: 8. Germline loops: CDR1 MNHEY, CDR2 SVGAGI. There are 14 residues in the CDR3. The DNA of the CDR3 is TGTGCCAGCAGGGAGCCTACAGGGGCCAATGAGCAGTTCTTC. Its protein is CASREPTGANEQFF.

This clonotype was counted at least ten times. The chain is built from TRBV7-3 and TRBJ2-2, with TRBD1 identical over 9 bases. Germline-derived CDR1 and CDR2 are SGHTA and FQGTGA. J lost 7 bases, V lost 5 bases, and 8 bases had no gene match. This CDR3 has 15 amino acids. In nucleotides, the CDR3 is TGTGCCAGCAGCCCGGGGACAGGGTCCGGCGGGGAGCTGTTTTTT. This sequence encodes CASSPGTGSGGELFF.

The table lists this clonotype with many counts. V and J are TRBV6-5 and TRBJ1-6, with TRBD1 identical over 11 bases. The CDR3 contains 14 residues. V shed 3 bases, J shed 15 bases, and the junction held 7 bases outside the gene matches. The germline V gene has CDR1 MNHEY and CDR2 SVGAGI. The CDR3 region is CASSYLGTGGILHF. The CDR3 DNA follows: TGTGCCAGCAGTTATCTGGGGACAGGGGGTATCCTCCACTTT.

The sample holds many counts of this clonotype. The chain carries TRBV29-1 and TRBJ2-5; D is perhaps TRBD1 (5 bases). The V gene's germline CDR1 is SQVTM and CDR2 ANQGSEA. Trimming removed 3 bases from V and 2 bases from J, with 7 bases in between. This CDR3 spans 12 amino acids. The CDR3 region is CSVDRAQETQYF. In DNA, the CDR3 is TGCAGCGTTGACAGGGCACAAGAGACCCAGTACTTC.

Ten or more counts support this clonotype. This sequence joins TRBV5-5 and TRBJ2-6; 9 nucleotides align to TRBD1. CDR3 size: 19 residues. CDR1 SGHKS and CDR2 YYEKEE come from the germline V gene (reference sequence). V trimming: 0 bases; J trimming: 0 bases; junction bases outside the gene matches: 7. CDR3 nucleotides: TGTGCCAGCAGCTTGGCTGGGACAGGGTATAGCTCTGGGGCCAACGTCCTGACTTTC. It codes for CASSLAGTGYSSGANVLTF.

This clonotype came up a few times. The junction departs from the called germline gene at one end, perhaps through a read error. The chain uses TRBV12-3 or TRBV12-4 and TRBJ1-6; weak D call: TRBD1 (6 bases). The CDR3 contains 15 residues. CDR3 nucleotide sequence: TGTGCCAGCAGTTTAAAGGGCCAGGGGAACTCACCCCTCAACTTT. It encodes CASSLKGQGNSPLNF.

This clonotype appeared many times. The V gene is TRBV29-1, the J gene TRBJ2-5; 9 nucleotides line up with TRBD1. The germline V gene encodes CDR1 SQVTM and CDR2 ANQGSEA. V dropped 7 bases and J dropped 5; count of bases not matched to a gene: 5. The CDR3 runs to 12 residues. In DNA form, the CDR3 reads TGCAGCGGGGGACAGGGTCACGAGACCCAGTACTTC. It translates to CSGGQGHETQYF.

This clonotype was counted ten times or more. This rearrangement joins TRBV7-2 to TRBJ2-1; a weak D match, TRBD1 (6 bases). Germline lookup yields CDR1 SGHTA and CDR2 FQGNSA. The V end lost 5 bases, the J end lost 5 bases, and 19 bases lay between the germline ends. The CDR3 contains 16 residues. The CDR3: CASSQEEDRVNNEQFF. In DNA, the CDR3 is TGTGCCAGCAGCCAAGAAGAGGACAGAGTTAACAATGAGCAGTTCTTC.

This clonotype has more than one count but fewer than ten. This sequence joins TRBV7-6 and TRBJ1-5; perhaps TRBD1 as D (6 bases). Trimming removed 3 bases from V and 1 base from J, with 22 bases in between. CDR3 length: 19 amino acids. CDR1 is SGHVS and CDR2 is FNYEAQ in the germline V gene. The CDR3: CASSLGLRGKGGSNQPQHF. CDR3 bases: TGTGCCAGCAGCTTGGGGTTGAGGGGGAAAGGCGGCAGCAATCAGCCCCAGCATTTT.

In its sample, this clonotype was seen many times. V usage is TRBV7-2 and J usage is TRBJ2-1; 8 bases are shared with TRBD1. J was trimmed by 4 bases and V by 5 bases; bases with no gene match: 7. Germline-derived CDR1 and CDR2 are SGHTA and FQGNSA. The CDR3 contains 15 residues. This chain's CDR3 is CASSPQGAPYNEQFF. CDR3 DNA sequence: TGTGCCAGCAGCCCCCAGGGGGCGCCTTACAATGAGCAGTTCTTC.

This clonotype was counted at least ten times. The chain links TRBV3-1 to TRBJ2-6, with 8 bases that match TRBD1. In germline, CDR1 is LGHDT, CDR2 YNNKEL (reference sequence). Unmatched junction bases numbered 8, after V lost 4 bases and J lost 0 bases. CDR3 size: 18 residues. CDR3 sequence reads: CASSPTRDRSSGANVLTF. The DNA of the CDR3 is TGTGCCAGCAGCCCGACTCGGGACAGGAGCTCTGGGGCCAACGTCCTGACTTTC.

At least ten counts were recorded for this clonotype. J is TRBJ1-1 and V is TRBV10-3, with 7 positions matching TRBD1. This CDR3 has 14 residues. Germline assignment: CDR1 ENHRY and CDR2 SYGVKD. J lost 3 bases, V lost 8 bases, and 9 bases had no gene match. In nucleotides, the CDR3 is TGTGCCATCGGACAGGTGGGTGGACACACTGAAGCTTTCTTT. The encoded protein is CAIGQVGGHTEAFF.

In this sample, this clonotype turned up many times. The V gene is TRBV2, the J gene TRBJ1-1; D is perhaps TRBD1 (6 bases). Germline V gene data show CDR1 as SNHLY and CDR2 as FYNNEI. The CDR3 length is 14 residues. V was cut by 4 bases and J by 4 bases, with 13 bases left in between. The DNA of the CDR3 is TGTGCCAGCAGTGGGGGGCAGGGGTTCACTGAAGCTTTCTTT. It yields the protein CASSGGQGFTEAFF.

Ten or more counts support this clonotype. The chain combines TRBV20-1 with TRBJ1-1, with TRBD1 matching 8 bases. The germline V gene has CDR1 DFQATT and CDR2 SNEGSKA (reference sequence). The CDR3 is 13 residues long. V dropped 3 bases and J dropped 10; count of bases not matched to a gene: 10. CDR3 residues: CSARKRAGGPAFF. The CDR3 DNA is TGCAGTGCTAGGAAGAGGGCAGGGGGCCCAGCTTTCTTT.

This clonotype has at least ten counts. V and J are TRBV5-1 and TRBJ2-5, with unresolved D. Germline lookup yields CDR1 SGHRS and CDR2 YFSETQ. The CDR3 runs 14 residues. Trimming stripped 1 base from V and 5 bases from J, with 12 bases between. The CDR3 DNA reads as TGCGCCAGCAGCTTGTTACCGTTCGGGGAGACCCAGTACTTC. This sequence encodes CASSLLPFGETQYF.

This clonotype was observed many times. V gene TRBV5-1 combines with J gene TRBJ2-7; 10 bases line up with TRBD2. The CDR3 is made up of 15 amino acids. Trimming took 1 base from V and 1 from J; bases not matched to a gene: 2. Looked up from germline, CDR1 is SGHRS and CDR2 is YFSETQ. As DNA, the CDR3 is TGCGCCAGCAGCTTGCTAGCGGGGGAGTCCTACGAGCAGTACTTC. Its protein product is CASSLLAGESYEQYF.

This clonotype was seen repeatedly, ten times or more. The chain employs TRBV24-1 and TRBJ2-1; D possibly matches TRBD1 or TRBD2 (6 bases each). V lost 5 bases and J 8 bases, leaving 9 bases between the germline ends. This CDR3 spans 12 amino acids. CDR1 and CDR2 from the germline V gene are KGHDR and SFDVKD. CDR3 in DNA: TGTGCCACCAGTGTAGGGGGGCATGAGCAGTTCTTC. It is translated as CATSVGGHEQFF.

There are many counts of this clonotype. The rearrangement links TRBV7-9 to TRBJ1-1, with D possibly TRBD1 on 6 matching bases. The V gene lost 5 bases and the J gene lost 4 bases, with 14 bases spanning the gap. Per the germline V gene, CDR1 is SEHNR and CDR2 is FQNEAQ (reference sequence). The CDR3 is made up of 14 amino acids. CDR3 region: CASSLSGGATEAFF. The DNA of the CDR3 is TGTGCCAGCAGCCTTTCGGGGGGGGCCACTGAAGCTTTCTTT.

In this sample, this clonotype turned up many times. The chain uses TRBV20-1 and TRBJ1-1; unclear D gene. Germline loops: CDR1 DFQATT, CDR2 SNEGSKA (reference sequence). The length of the CDR3 is 11 residues. The V end was cut by 1 base, the J end by 4 bases, with 4 bases between. Written as DNA, the CDR3 is TGCAGTGCTAGAGCAAGCACTGAAGCTTTCTTT. It encodes CSARASTEAFF.

This chain connects TRBV25-1 to TRBJ1-6; the D is unclear. This CDR3 spans 12 amino acids. Germline V gene sequence: CDR1 MGHDK, CDR2 SYGVNS. Trimming stripped 6 bases from V and 6 bases from J, with 6 bases between. This chain's CDR3 is CASSRGNSPLHF. The CDR3 bases are TGTGCCAGCAGCCGAGGTAATTCACCCCTCCACTTT.

J is TRBJ2-7 and V is TRBV11-2, with D perhaps TRBD1 (6 bases). The CDR3 sequence is 15 residues long. V lost 1 base and J 3 bases, leaving 13 bases between the germline ends. Germline V gene lookup returns CDR1 SGHAT and CDR2 FQNNGV. This CDR3 is CASSLGGGAIYEQYF. CDR3 nucleotides: TGTGCCAGCAGCTTAGGAGGGGGTGCCATCTACGAGCAGTACTTC.

This clonotype was observed many times. The chain uses TRBV29-1 and TRBJ2-1; TRBD1 matches at 7 bases. The CDR3 consists of 12 residues. From germline, CDR1 is SQVTM and CDR2 ANQGSEA. With 6 bases clipped from V and 3 bases from J, the junction kept 2 bases outside the gene matches. CDR3 in DNA: TGCAGCGTGGGGGACAGCTACAATGAGCAGTTCTTC. Protein: CSVGDSYNEQFF.

This clonotype was recorded many times. This sequence joins TRBV7-2 and TRBJ2-3; no definite D call. V shed 5 bases and J shed 3 bases, with 9 bases lying between them. The germline V gene has CDR1 SGHTA and CDR2 FQGNSA. This CDR3 has 13 amino acids. CDR3 sequence reads: CASSPPGTDTQYF. Here the CDR3 DNA reads TGTGCCAGCAGCCCACCCGGGACAGATACGCAGTATTTT.

This clonotype was seen ten or more times. The chain links TRBV29-1 to TRBJ2-1, with 11 bases lining up with TRBD2. This CDR3 has 16 amino acids. Trimming at V came to 3 bases and at J to 9 bases, leaving 13 bases not matched to a gene. Germline values: CDR1 SQVTM, CDR2 ANQGSEA. CDR3 residues: CSVDRLAGGVLGEQFF. The DNA of the CDR3 is TGCAGCGTTGATAGGCTAGCGGGGGGTGTACTGGGTGAGCAGTTCTTC.

This clonotype was recorded at least ten times. The chain joins TRBV27 to TRBJ1-1; 10 bases line up with TRBD1. V trimming: 3 bases; J trimming: 4 bases; junction bases outside the gene matches: 11. The CDR3 consists of 17 residues. The V gene's germline CDR1 is MNHEY and CDR2 SMNVEV (reference sequence). The CDR3 bases are TGTGCCAGCAGTTTCCTCAACGACAGGGGGCCGGGCACTGAAGCTTTCTTT. Amino acid sequence: CASSFLNDRGPGTEAFF.

This clonotype was recorded many times. The CDR3 sequence is CASSRTDYEQYF. CDR3 nucleotide sequence: TGTGCCAGCAGTCGGACGGACTACGAGCAGTACTTC. The chain carries TRBV2 and TRBJ2-7; D not certain. Trimming removed 5 bases from V and 3 bases from J, with 8 bases in between. The CDR3 runs 12 residues. Germline V gene lookup returns CDR1 SNHLY and CDR2 FYNNEI.

Many counts were recorded for this clonotype. CDR3 amino acids: CASSQELSGRSYGYTF. The CDR3 nucleotides read TGTGCCAGCAGCCAAGAGCTCTCAGGGCGGTCCTATGGCTACACCTTC. The chain links TRBV3-1 to TRBJ1-2; perhaps TRBD1 as D (5 bases). V lost 0 bases and J 4 bases, leaving 15 bases between the germline ends. This CDR3 region has 16 residues. Germline loops: CDR1 LGHDT, CDR2 YNNKEL (reference sequence).

This clonotype was found many times. CDR3 coding DNA: TGCAGTGCTAGAGTTTCCGGGACTAGTCAGGAGACCCAGTACTTC. It yields the protein CSARVSGTSQETQYF. The rearrangement joins TRBV20-1 to TRBJ2-5; 8 positions agree with TRBD2. V shed 1 base and J 5 bases; nucleotides not matched to a gene: 9. Germline lookup yields CDR1 DFQATT and CDR2 SNEGSKA (reference sequence). The CDR3 has 15 amino acids.

The chain has TRBV27 and TRBJ1-3, with D possibly matching TRBD1 (5 bases). This CDR3 comprises 14 residues. Trimming shortened V by 6 bases and J by 2 bases, and 11 bases separated the two germline ends. Germline CDR1 and CDR2: MNHEY and SMNVEV (reference sequence). CDR3 protein: CASSETGAGNTIYF. DNA for the CDR3: TGTGCCAGCAGCGAGACGGGGGCTGGAAACACCATATATTTT.

About this clonotype: A read error may explain this, as a much larger clone is one base away. The CDR3 region is CASSLFPQETKYF. Here the CDR3 DNA reads TGCGCCAGCAGCTTGTTTCCCCAAGAGACCAAGTACTTC. The rearrangement uses TRBV5-1 and TRBJ2-5; D is unresolved. CDR1 and CDR2 from the germline V gene are SGHRS and YFSETQ. CDR3 length: 13 amino acids.